Each of the 26 T cell receptor beta chains below was sequenced from the same sample in a study of shared clonotypes between healthy human individuals. Only in-frame clones appear in the TCRdb table, and some are missing; sequencing was by immunoSEQ multiplex PCR. This sample has some 2,100,000 clones, with 90% to 96% found just once. Sequenced input: naive CD4+ T cells sorted from blood. Subset in this sample: CD45RA+ positively selected. These receptors were collected from a man aged 18 to 29 in good health.

This clone was found once. The chain joins TRBV2 to TRBJ2-2, with D possibly being TRBD1 (6 bases). V was pared by 7 bases and J by 1 base, with 10 bases between. The V gene's germline CDR1 is SNHLY and CDR2 FYNNEI. The CDR3 spans 14 residues. CDR3 bases: TGTGCCAGCAACGGCAGGGGGAACACCGGGGAGCTGTTTTTT. Translated: CASNGRGNTGELFF.

Written as DNA, the CDR3 is TGTGCCAGCAGTTTGCACCGGGACAGGGGGCGCAATGGTTCACCCCTCCACTTT. Protein sequence: CASSLHRDRGRNGSPLHF. V is TRBV27 and J is TRBJ1-6, with 12 bases aligning to TRBD1. Germline assignment: CDR1 MNHEY and CDR2 SMNVEV (reference sequence). The CDR3 is made up of 18 amino acids. After removal of 3 bases from V and 9 bases from J, the junction contained 12 bases not matched to a gene.

V usage is TRBV6-5 and J usage is TRBJ2-5; TRBD1 agrees at 7 bases. CDR1 and CDR2 (germline): MNHEY, SVGAGI. CDR3 length: 12 residues. The V gene end was trimmed by 5 bases and the J gene end by 6 bases; junction bases not matched to a gene: 3. CDR3 DNA sequence: TGTGCCAGCAGTCGACAGGGTCAGACCCAGTACTTC. Residues: CASSRQGQTQYF.

The CDR3 spells CAISGPGTGPYEQYF. DNA for the CDR3: TGTGCCATCAGTGGGCCGGGGACAGGGCCATACGAGCAGTACTTC. The chain joins TRBV10-3 to TRBJ2-7, with 9 bases fitting TRBD1. V shed 4 bases and J 4 bases; nucleotides not matched to a gene: 8. CDR1 and CDR2 from the germline V gene are ENHRY and SYGVKD. This CDR3 contains 15 residues.

V and J are TRBV25-1 and TRBJ2-2, with 8 positions matching TRBD1. V was pared by 4 bases and J by 4 bases, with 2 bases of the junction left unmatched. The CDR3 loop spans 14 amino acids. Germline-derived CDR1 and CDR2 are MGHDK and SYGVNS. The CDR3: CASSGDRSTGELFF. The CDR3 DNA follows: TGTGCCAGCAGTGGGGACAGGTCCACCGGGGAGCTGTTTTTT. Full variable domain (remainder filled in from reference TRBV25-1 and TRBJ2-2): EADIYQTPRYLVIGTGKKITLECSQTMGHDKMYWYQQDPGMELHLIHYSYGVNSTEKGDLSSESTVSRIRTEHFPLTLESARPSHTSQYLCASSGDRSTGELFFGEGSRLTVL.

The J gene is TRBJ1-3, the V gene TRBV30; unclear D gene. CDR1 and CDR2 (germline): GTSNPN, SVGIG (reference sequence). V was trimmed by 2 bases and J by 0 bases, leaving 11 bases between them. The CDR3 is 15 amino acids. CDR3 sequence reads: CAWSRTETSGNTIYF. Written as DNA, the CDR3 is TGTGCCTGGAGTCGGACGGAAACCTCTGGAAACACCATATATTTT.

This clone was seen once. V is TRBV6-1 and J is TRBJ2-3; no clear D. The CDR3 length is 18 residues. Germline assignment: CDR1 MNHNS and CDR2 SASEGT. Trimming removed 1 base at V and 5 bases at J, with 22 bases between. In DNA form, the CDR3 reads TGTGCCAGCAGTGAAGTTGGGTTTTACGGTACGGTAGGAGATACGCAGTATTTT. This sequence encodes CASSEVGFYGTVGDTQYF.

This chain uses TRBV2 with TRBJ1-5; D perhaps matches TRBD1 (6 bases). This CDR3 contains 15 residues. Trimming removed 6 bases from V and 2 bases from J, with 14 bases in between. The germline V gene has CDR1 SNHLY and CDR2 FYNNEI. CDR3 sequence: CASSHRVFGNQPQHF. CDR3 in DNA: TGTGCCAGCAGCCACAGGGTATTTGGCAATCAGCCCCAGCATTTT.

This clone has more than one count but fewer than ten. This chain uses TRBV4-1 with TRBJ1-2; 8 bases fit TRBD1. The V and J ends lost 1 base and 4 bases, in that order; junction bases with no gene match: 5. CDR3 size: 15 residues. In germline, CDR1 is MGHRA, CDR2 YSYEKL. CDR3 sequence reads: CASSQGWTGPYGYTF. The CDR3 DNA sequence: TGCGCCAGCAGCCAAGGCTGGACAGGGCCCTATGGCTACACCTTC.

A remark on this clone: At the DNA level, this CDR3 is encoded by other sequences in the same sample as well. The rearrangement links TRBV6-5 to TRBJ1-2, with D tentatively TRBD1 (6 bases). The CDR3 extends over 13 amino acids. Deletions cut 6 bases from V and 2 bases from J, with 10 bases between. Germline CDR1 and CDR2: MNHEY and SVGAGI. The CDR3 sequence: CASSSTGNYGYTF. The CDR3 DNA reads as TGTGCCAGCAGCTCTACAGGGAACTATGGCTACACCTTC.

To note about this clone: Other DNA sequences in the sample encode the same CDR3. J is TRBJ1-3 and V is TRBV19; unclear D gene. Trimming pared 1 base from V and 4 bases from J, leaving 2 bases between. From germline, CDR1 is LNHDA and CDR2 SQIVND (reference sequence). The CDR3 totals 12 residues. The CDR3 DNA follows: TGTGCCAGTAGTATAGGCGGAAACACCATATATTTT. Translation gives CASSIGGNTIYF.

The rearrangement links TRBV30 to TRBJ2-7; no reliable D call. V lost 1 base, J lost 3 bases, and 10 bases lay in between. Germline V gives CDR1 GTSNPN, CDR2 SVGIG (reference sequence). The CDR3 consists of 13 residues. The CDR3 protein is CAWSAGWGYEQYF. The CDR3 DNA sequence: TGTGCCTGGAGTGCTGGGTGGGGCTACGAGCAGTACTTC.

V and J are TRBV9 and TRBJ1-1; D is unclear. V gave up 1 base and J gave up 1 base, with 11 bases separating them. The length of the CDR3 is 15 residues. The germline V gene has CDR1 SGDLS and CDR2 YYNGEE. This CDR3 reads CASSVSDGGNTEAFF. The CDR3 nucleotides are TGTGCCAGCAGCGTAAGCGACGGTGGGAACACTGAAGCTTTCTTT.

This clone has more than one count but fewer than ten. Different DNA sequences within this sample yield the same CDR3. This chain connects TRBV18 to TRBJ1-1; a possible D gene is TRBD1 (5 bases). Trimming removed 3 bases at V and 1 base at J, with 9 bases between. The CDR3 contains 14 residues. Germline assignment: CDR1 KGHSH and CDR2 LQKENI. CDR3 in DNA: TGTGCCAGCTCACCTACAGGAGCGAACACTGAAGCTTTCTTT. It encodes CASSPTGANTEAFF.

The V call is TRBV7-6, the J call TRBJ1-4; 7 bases are a match to TRBD1. V was pared by 6 bases and J by 10 bases, with 14 bases of the junction left unmatched. Germline CDR1 and CDR2: SGHVS and FNYEAQ. The CDR3 extends over 15 amino acids. The CDR3 DNA sequence: TGTGCCAGCAGACCGACCGGGACAGCTGGTGGAAAACTGTTTTTT. Its protein is CASRPTGTAGGKLFF.

The chain carries TRBV5-4 and TRBJ1-4, with D uncertain. Germline assignment: CDR1 SGHNT and CDR2 YYREEE (reference sequence). The CDR3 is 14 amino acids. The germline V and J ends were trimmed by 0 bases and 3 bases, with 6 bases remaining between them. CDR3 amino acids: CASSLVGPNEKLFF. DNA for the CDR3: TGTGCCAGCAGCTTGGTGGGCCCTAATGAAAAACTGTTTTTT.

CDR3 sequence: CASSLETYSEFF. CDR3 DNA sequence: TGTGCCAGCAGCTTGGAGACCTACTCGGAGTTCTTC. The chain recombines TRBV5-4 with TRBJ2-1, with D unclear. V lost 0 bases and J 14 bases, leaving 12 bases between the germline ends. This CDR3 contains 12 residues. CDR1 is SGHNT and CDR2 is YYREEE in the germline V gene (reference sequence).

This clone was found once. This rearrangement joins TRBV30 to TRBJ2-6, with 7 bases that match TRBD2. With 3 bases clipped from V and 0 bases from J, the junction kept 8 bases outside the gene matches. The CDR3 consists of 17 residues. The germline V gene has CDR1 GTSNPN and CDR2 SVGIG (reference sequence). The CDR3 spells CAWRHPPGGSGANVLTF. The CDR3 DNA reads as TGTGCCTGGAGGCACCCTCCGGGGGGCTCTGGGGCCAACGTCCTGACTTTC.

This chain uses TRBV6-5 with TRBJ2-5, with D maybe TRBD2 (7 bases). This CDR3 has 14 amino acids. Germline values: CDR1 MNHEY, CDR2 SVGAGI. The V end lost 5 bases, the J end lost 5 bases, and 15 bases lay between the germline ends. The CDR3, as DNA: TGTGCCAGCAGTCGGGGGGCGGGGTTTGAGACCCAGTACTTC. Its protein is CASSRGAGFETQYF.

Of note for this clone: Other DNA sequences in this sample translate to the same CDR3. V is TRBV6-1 and J is TRBJ1-1; TRBD1 matches 7 bases. The V gene end was trimmed by 1 base and the J gene end by 1 base; junction bases not matched to a gene: 0. The CDR3 sequence is 14 residues long. Germline V gives CDR1 MNHNS, CDR2 SASEGT. CDR3 protein: CASSEDRGNTEAFF. Here the CDR3 DNA reads TGTGCCAGCAGTGAAGACAGGGGGAACACTGAAGCTTTCTTT.

The J gene is TRBJ2-2, the V gene TRBV2; D possibly corresponds to TRBD1 (5 bases). The CDR3 covers 16 residues. Germline CDR1 reads SNHLY; CDR2 reads FYNNEI. Between the trimmed V and J ends, which lost 5 bases and 0 bases, there was a span of 13 bases. The CDR3: CASSLTGVANTGELFF. The CDR3 nucleotides read TGTGCCAGCAGTCTTACAGGAGTCGCGAACACCGGGGAGCTGTTTTTT.

V and J are TRBV5-6 and TRBJ1-1, with D unclear. Trimming took off 0 bases at V and 6 bases at J, with 9 bases between the two ends. The CDR3 sequence is 13 residues long. From germline, CDR1 is SGHDT and CDR2 YYEEEE. DNA for the CDR3: TGTGCCAGCAGCTTGGGCGAATGGGCTGAAGCTTTCTTT. It translates to CASSLGEWAEAFF.

With respect to this clone: Other nucleotide sequences in the sample specify the same CDR3. The chain combines TRBV5-4 with TRBJ2-7; D not resolved. Trimming pared 1 base from V and 0 bases from J, leaving 5 bases between. This CDR3 spans 13 amino acids. Per germline, CDR1 SGHNT and CDR2 YYREEE (reference sequence). The CDR3 loop is CASSLRSSYEQYF. CDR3 nucleotides: TGTGCCAGCAGCTTGAGGAGCTCCTACGAGCAGTACTTC.

The chain joins TRBV6-4 to TRBJ1-2; D is unclear. CDR1 MRHNA and CDR2 SNTAGT come from the germline V gene. V shed 2 bases and J shed 4 bases, with 8 bases lying between them. The CDR3 is 13 amino acids. Written as DNA, the CDR3 is TGTGCCAGCAGTGACATGGGATTCTATGGCTACACCTTC. This translates into CASSDMGFYGYTF.

The chain uses TRBV19 and TRBJ1-5, with 7 bases lining up with TRBD1. The CDR3 spans 14 residues. The germline gives CDR1 LNHDA, CDR2 SQIVND (reference sequence). After removal of 6 bases from V and 2 bases from J, the junction contained 4 bases not matched to a gene. For the CDR3, the DNA is TGTGCCAGTAGAACTCAGGGGGGCAATCAGCCCCAGCATTTT. It yields the protein CASRTQGGNQPQHF.

This rearrangement joins TRBV5-4 to TRBJ1-6, with D possibly matching TRBD1 (6 bases). Germline CDR1 SGHNT, CDR2 YYREEE (reference sequence). This CDR3 spans 16 amino acids. V lost 2 bases and J lost 7, with 16 bases in between. CDR3 coding DNA: TGTGCCAGCAGCTTACTACAGGGTGGTCAGAATTCACCCCTCCACTTT. Its protein is CASSLLQGGQNSPLHF.